Below are 21 T cell receptor beta chains sequenced from a single sample in a study of cytomegalovirus exposure and HLA in healthy donors. The PCR used 60 Vbeta and 13 Jbeta primers. Sequencing was performed with immunoSEQ multiplex PCR; in TCRdb, only in-frame clones are kept and a portion is missing. This repertoire includes about 140,000 clones. The sample taken for sequencing was PBMCs. These receptors came from a man in his forties or fifties in good health and CMV-seronegative.

The V and J genes are TRBV6-6 and TRBJ1-5; D possibly corresponds to TRBD1 (5 bases). The germline CDR1 and CDR2 sequences are MNHNY and SVGAGI (reference sequence). The CDR3 length is 13 residues. V shed 6 bases and J shed 5 bases, with 11 bases lying between them. This CDR3 is CASSPGGYQPQHF. CDR3 DNA: TGTGCCAGCAGCCCCGGGGGGTATCAGCCCCAGCATTTT.

The chain is built from TRBV27 and TRBJ2-7; 8 bases line up with TRBD1. The CDR3 is made up of 14 amino acids. The V gene's germline CDR1 is MNHEY and CDR2 SMNVEV (reference sequence). Germline trimming cut 5 bases from V and 0 bases from J; bases unmatched to any gene: 3. CDR3 residues: CASSRTGSSYEQYF. The CDR3 DNA sequence: TGTGCCAGCAGTAGGACAGGGAGCTCCTACGAGCAGTACTTC.

The chain carries TRBV11-3 and TRBJ2-7, with 10 positions matching TRBD1. The V gene end was trimmed by 6 bases and the J gene end by 6 bases; junction bases not matched to a gene: 8. CDR1 and CDR2 from the germline V gene are SGHNT and YENEEA. The CDR3 sequence is 14 residues long. The CDR3 sequence: CASSSGTGETEQYF. CDR3 bases: TGTGCCAGCAGTTCCGGGACAGGGGAAACCGAGCAGTACTTC.

The gene calls are TRBV5-1 and TRBJ1-4; 10 bases agree with TRBD1. With 8 bases clipped from V and 8 bases from J, the junction kept 15 bases outside the gene matches. The CDR3 has 16 residues. Germline CDR1 is SGHRS and CDR2 is YFSETQ. This chain's CDR3 is CARTVGQGYSWEKLFF. The CDR3, as DNA: TGCGCCAGGACTGTGGGACAGGGGTATTCGTGGGAAAAACTGTTTTTT.

The rearrangement links TRBV23-1 to TRBJ1-1; D may be TRBD1 (5 bases). TRBV23-1 is an ORF, and what it does is uncertain. CDR3 length: 14 amino acids. Deletions cut 0 bases from V and 10 bases from J, with 15 bases between. CDR3 protein: CASSQSNWGVGAFF. As DNA, the CDR3 is TGCGCCAGCAGTCAATCGAACTGGGGGGTTGGAGCTTTCTTT.

V gene TRBV27 combines with J gene TRBJ2-3; TRBD2 matches at 13 bases. The CDR3 has 17 residues. CDR1 is MNHEY and CDR2 is SMNVEV in the germline V gene (reference sequence). V was pared by 6 bases and J by 5 bases, with 11 bases of the junction left unmatched. The CDR3 DNA reads TGTGCCAGCAGCGAGATCGGACTAGCGGGGGATCAAGATACGCAGTATTTT. Its protein is CASSEIGLAGDQDTQYF.

The chain is built from TRBV19 and TRBJ2-5; D ambiguous. This CDR3 spans 15 amino acids. With 5 bases removed from V and 1 base from J, the gap between germline ends came to 14 bases. CDR1 and CDR2 (germline): LNHDA, SQIVND (reference sequence). CDR3 loop: CASSPRSSPQETQYF. The DNA for the CDR3 is TGTGCCAGTAGTCCTAGGAGTAGCCCCCAAGAGACCCAGTACTTC.

The chain is built from TRBV21-1 and TRBJ2-3; the D call in the table, TRBD2, was not verified against the DNA. TRBV21-1 constitutes a pseudogene. The CDR3 is made up of 15 amino acids. The CDR3 DNA reads as TGTGCCAGCAGCAATCCGACTAGCACAGCGGATACGCAGTATTTT. The encoded protein is CASSNPTSTADTQYF.

The J gene is TRBJ1-1, the V gene TRBV11-3; D possibly corresponds to TRBD1 (5 bases). This CDR3 contains 14 residues. The germline V gene encodes CDR1 SGHNT and CDR2 YENEEA. The V gene lost 8 bases and the J gene lost 1 base, with 14 bases spanning the gap. The CDR3 region is CASAWGGANTEAFF. CDR3 nucleotide sequence: TGTGCCAGCGCTTGGGGAGGGGCGAACACTGAAGCTTTCTTT.

The chain recombines TRBV5-1 with TRBJ2-2, with 10 bases matching TRBD1. The CDR3 covers 14 residues. J was trimmed by 5 bases and V by 3 bases; bases with no gene match: 1. Germline CDR1 and CDR2: SGHRS and YFSETQ. CDR3 region: CASSWTGGTGELFF. CDR3 in DNA: TGCGCCAGCAGCTGGACAGGGGGAACCGGGGAGCTGTTTTTT.

This CDR3 is CASSLGSSSQEAFF. The CDR3, as DNA: TGTGCCAGCAGCTTAGGGAGTTCATCCCAGGAAGCTTTCTTT. This rearrangement joins TRBV7-9 to TRBJ1-1; the D is unclear. CDR1 and CDR2 (germline): SEHNR, FQNEAQ (reference sequence). Trimming cost V 1 base and J 8 bases, with 14 bases left between them. The CDR3 has 14 residues.

The CDR3 spells CASSGPNRQAHSGNTIYF. DNA of the CDR3: TGTGCCAGCAGTGGCCCTAACCGACAGGCCCACTCTGGAAACACCATATATTTT. The V and J genes are TRBV6-1 and TRBJ1-3, with D maybe TRBD1 (6 bases). Trimming took off 4 bases at V and 0 bases at J, with 19 bases between the two ends. CDR3 length: 18 amino acids. Germline-derived CDR1 and CDR2 are MNHNS and SASEGT.

The chain is built from TRBV6-5 and TRBJ2-5, with D perhaps matching TRBD2 (6 bases). Germline assignment: CDR1 MNHEY and CDR2 SVGAGI. CDR3 length: 14 amino acids. Trimming took off 5 bases at V and 1 base at J, with 11 bases between the two ends. Here the CDR3 reads CASSPGTFQETQYF. CDR3 sequence (DNA): TGTGCCAGCAGTCCCGGGACTTTCCAAGAGACCCAGTACTTC.

The rearrangement uses TRBV6-1 and TRBJ2-3; 10 positions agree with TRBD2. Losses at the gene ends were 2 bases for V and 4 bases for J; bases not matched to a gene: 6. There are 16 residues in the CDR3. The germline CDR1 and CDR2 sequences are MNHNS and SASEGT. The CDR3 here is CASSENSGGLADTQYF. The DNA of the CDR3 is TGTGCCAGCAGTGAAAATAGCGGGGGGTTGGCAGATACGCAGTATTTT.

The chain employs TRBV5-4 and TRBJ2-1; TRBD2 matches 9 bases. Germline V gives CDR1 SGHNT, CDR2 YYREEE (reference sequence). With V trimmed by 3 bases and J by 10 bases, 8 bases remained unmatched. This CDR3 spans 14 amino acids. The CDR3 spells CASSSAGGRGEQFF. The DNA of the CDR3 is TGTGCCAGCAGCTCAGCGGGGGGCCGGGGGGAGCAGTTCTTC.

Remarks on this clone: A read error may produce the germline difference seen at one junction end. This chain joins TRBV6-5 and TRBJ2-1, with 7 bases identical to TRBD1. The germline CDR1 and CDR2 sequences are MNHEY and SVGAGI. This CDR3 spans 15 amino acids. CDR3 residues: CASSYIQGVANEQLF. The CDR3 nucleotides read TGTGCCAGCAGTTACATCCAGGGGGTGGCCAATGAGCAGCTCTTC.

The V gene is TRBV5-5, the J gene TRBJ2-7; 9 bases line up with TRBD1. V lost 3 bases, J lost 2 bases, and 6 bases stayed unmatched. CDR1 and CDR2 from the germline V gene are SGHKS and YYEKEE (reference sequence). The CDR3 is made up of 15 amino acids. This chain's CDR3 is CASSSLQGAPYEQYF. In DNA, the CDR3 is TGTGCCAGCAGCTCCTTACAGGGGGCCCCCTACGAGCAGTACTTC.

This CDR3 reads CASKRGPQETQYF. In DNA form, the CDR3 reads TGTGCCAGCAAGCGGGGGCCCCAAGAGACCCAGTACTTC. This chain links TRBV2 with TRBJ2-5, with TRBD2 matching 8 bases. J was trimmed by 1 base and V by 7 bases; bases with no gene match: 2. Germline CDR1 SNHLY, CDR2 FYNNEI. The CDR3 contains 13 residues.

CDR3 loop: CASSYSPGNTEAFF. Written as DNA, the CDR3 is TGTGCCAGCAGTTACTCACCGGGGAACACTGAAGCTTTCTTT. V gene TRBV6-6 combines with J gene TRBJ1-1; D gene ambiguous. The V and J ends lost 0 bases and 1 base respectively, with 6 bases between them. Germline V gives CDR1 MNHNY, CDR2 SVGAGI (reference sequence). The CDR3 length is 14 residues.

The rearrangement joins TRBV11-3 to TRBJ2-1; TRBD2 agrees at 12 bases. V dropped 4 bases and J dropped 9; count of bases not matched to a gene: 4. Germline CDR1 and CDR2: SGHNT and YENEEA. The CDR3 has 14 residues. The CDR3 protein is CASSYLAGGGEQFF. For the CDR3, the DNA is TGTGCCAGCAGCTATCTAGCGGGGGGGGGTGAGCAGTTCTTC.

In DNA form, the CDR3 reads TGTGCCAGCAGCGCCGACAGGGGGGTCTACAATGAGCAGTTCTTC. Protein sequence: CASSADRGVYNEQFF. This chain links TRBV7-3 with TRBJ2-1; 9 bases match TRBD1. J was trimmed by 3 bases and V by 5 bases; bases with no gene match: 5. The CDR3 consists of 15 residues. Germline assignment: CDR1 SGHTA and CDR2 FQGTGA. Using reference TRBV7-3 and TRBJ2-1 for the parts outside the CDR3, the full variable domain is GAGVSQTPSNKVTEKGKYVELRCDPISGHTALYWYRQSLGQGPEFLIYFQGTGAADDSGLPNDRFFAVRPEGSVSTLKIQRTERGDSAVYLCASSADRGVYNEQFFGPGTRLTVL.